This T cell receptor (beta chain) was captured in a study of blood T cell repertoires in COVID-19. Background on the study: From the United States, Italy and Spain came samples of acute and convalescent COVID-19. In each case, the material was cDNA or gDNA derived from T cells, B-cell-depleted T cells, or PBMCs.

The germline gives CDR1 SGHAT, CDR2 FQNNGV. This CDR3 has 16 residues. Enrolled during active infection, Seattle patients were then followed longitudinally. In the case of this clone: One end of the junction varies from germline; a read error may be responsible.

In the authors' workflow: It was from reference gene primer amplification that nucleated cell counts were estimated. Using immunoSEQ multiplex PCR, the repertoire was profiled, and TCRdb retains in-frame clones only, with some absent. For V, J and clone size, that table is used; D and trimming come from the DNA. In the table there are under 250,000 clones, 70% to 90% of which are singletons. Sequenced: peripheral blood. This receptor was identified in a man in his forties or fifties with COVID-19, enrolled during active disease. The chain is built from TRBV11-2 and TRBJ2-1, with 12 bases that match TRBD2. CDR3 in DNA: TGTGCCAGCAGCCCGGGGCTAGCGGGGGGGTACAGTGAGCAGTTCTTC. The encoded protein is CASSPGLAGGYSEQFF.